What follows are 6 T cell receptor beta chains derived from one specimen sequenced in a study of shared clonotypes between healthy human individuals. TCRdb's copy holds only in-frame clones and misses some; the assay was immunoSEQ multiplex PCR. The data contain around 200,000 clones, 66% of them singletons. Sequenced: memory CD4+ T cells sorted from blood. As to subset: CD45RA-negative fraction. These receptors all stem from a man aged 30 to 45 in good health.

This CDR3 is CATSRVDPIIHEQYF. CDR3 nucleotide sequence: TGTGCCACCAGCAGAGTTGACCCGATTATCCACGAGCAGTACTTC. This chain uses TRBV15 with TRBJ2-7; D unresolved. Germline V lookup: CDR1 LNHNV, CDR2 YYDKDF (reference sequence). V lost 1 base, J lost 5 bases, and 15 bases lay in between. The CDR3 is made up of 15 amino acids.

This clone was counted between two and nine times. The rearrangement uses TRBV5-1 and TRBJ1-4, with D perhaps TRBD1 (6 bases). V lost 4 bases, J lost 3 bases, and 10 bases lay in between. The CDR3 runs 14 residues. Looked up from germline, CDR1 is SGHRS and CDR2 is YFSETQ. The CDR3 loop is CASSVGQSNEKLFF. The CDR3 DNA sequence: TGCGCCAGCAGCGTAGGACAGTCTAATGAAAAACTGTTTTTT.

The chain has TRBV28 and TRBJ1-5, with a possible D match to TRBD1 (6 bases). Trimming shortened V by 8 bases and J by 4 bases, and 12 bases separated the two germline ends. This CDR3 spans 13 amino acids. The germline V gene encodes CDR1 MDHEN and CDR2 SYDVKM. The CDR3 bases are TGTGCCAGCGGACAGAGCAGAAATCAGCCCCAGCATTTT. Its translation is CASGQSRNQPQHF.

The chain has TRBV28 and TRBJ1-1; D is perhaps TRBD1 (5 bases). The ends were cut back, 6 bases at V and 6 bases at J, with 14 bases in the middle. The CDR3 spans 13 residues. Germline values: CDR1 MDHEN, CDR2 SYDVKM. The CDR3 spells CASSPPWDPEAFF. The CDR3 DNA reads TGTGCCAGCAGCCCTCCGTGGGACCCTGAAGCTTTCTTT.

This clone was found once. The chain has TRBV7-2 and TRBJ1-2; D unclear. The CDR3 loop spans 13 amino acids. Germline lookup yields CDR1 SGHTA and CDR2 FQGNSA. The ends were cut back, 2 bases at V and 3 bases at J, with 7 bases in the middle. Written as DNA, the CDR3 is TGTGCCAGCAGCTTAAGGTGGGACTATGGCTACACCTTC. The encoded protein is CASSLRWDYGYTF.

The V gene is TRBV5-4, the J gene TRBJ2-1; no reliable D call. Germline CDR1 is SGHNT and CDR2 is YYREEE (reference sequence). V lost 2 bases to trimming and J lost 0 bases, with 6 bases between them. This CDR3 has 14 amino acids. The DNA for the CDR3 is TGTGCCAGCAGCTTTAGAGACTCCTACAATGAGCAGTTCTTC. This gives the protein CASSFRDSYNEQFF.